This T cell receptor (beta chain) appears in the sequencing data of a study of blood T cell repertoires in COVID-19. Turning to the study itself: T cells, B-cell-depleted T cells, or PBMCs provided the cDNA or gDNA that served as material.

Trimming removed 8 bases at V and 2 bases at J, with 13 bases between. Germline V gene data show CDR1 as ENHRY and CDR2 as SYGVKD. This CDR3 region has 13 residues. In the study's own analysis: Amplification of reference gene primers provided the estimated nucleated cell counts. Method: immunoSEQ multiplex PCR; TCRdb's copy keeps in-frame clones and lacks some. The D gene and trimming were derived from the DNA, and the V and J assignments and clone size from that table. The repertoire holds about 48,000 clones, with roughly four fifths as singletons. The genes are TRBV10-3 and TRBJ2-7; D unresolved. The sequencing input was peripheral blood. The sequence was collected from a man aged 35-49 years with acute or convalescent COVID-19. CDR3 protein: CAIGEVQPYEQYF. DNA for the CDR3: TGTGCCATCGGAGAGGTCCAACCCTACGAGCAGTACTTC.